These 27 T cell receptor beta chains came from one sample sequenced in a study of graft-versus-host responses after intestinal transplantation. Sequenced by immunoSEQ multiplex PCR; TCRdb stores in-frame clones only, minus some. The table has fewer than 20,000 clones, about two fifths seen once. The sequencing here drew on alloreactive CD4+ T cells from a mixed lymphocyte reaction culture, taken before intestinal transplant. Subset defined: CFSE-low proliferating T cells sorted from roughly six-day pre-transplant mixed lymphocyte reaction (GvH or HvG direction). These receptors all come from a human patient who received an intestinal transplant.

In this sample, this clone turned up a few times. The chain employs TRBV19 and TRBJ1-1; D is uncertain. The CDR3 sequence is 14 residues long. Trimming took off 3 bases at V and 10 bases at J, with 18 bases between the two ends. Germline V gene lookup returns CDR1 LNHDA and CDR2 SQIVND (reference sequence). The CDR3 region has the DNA TGTGCCAGTAGTATGCCGGCGCCTCCCCGTCGAGCTTTCTTT. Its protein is CASSMPAPPRRAFF.

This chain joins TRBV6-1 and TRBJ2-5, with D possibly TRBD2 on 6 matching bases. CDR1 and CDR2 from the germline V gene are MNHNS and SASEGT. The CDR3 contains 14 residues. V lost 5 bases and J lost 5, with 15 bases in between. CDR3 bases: TGTGCCAGCAGTCAAAAAGCGGGCAGGGAGACCCAGTACTTC. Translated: CASSQKAGRETQYF.

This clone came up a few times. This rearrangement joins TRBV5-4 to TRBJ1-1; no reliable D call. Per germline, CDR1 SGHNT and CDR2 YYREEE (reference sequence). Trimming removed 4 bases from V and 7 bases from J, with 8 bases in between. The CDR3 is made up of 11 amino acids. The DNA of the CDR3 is TGTGCCAGCAGCCCAGAAAATGAAGCTTTCTTT. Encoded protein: CASSPENEAFF. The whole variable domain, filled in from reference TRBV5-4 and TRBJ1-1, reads ETGVTQSPTHLIKTRGQQVTLRCSSQSGHNTVSWYQQALGQGPQFIFQYYREEENGRGNFPPRFSGLQFPNYSSELNVNALELDDSALYLCASSPENEAFFGQGTRLTVV.

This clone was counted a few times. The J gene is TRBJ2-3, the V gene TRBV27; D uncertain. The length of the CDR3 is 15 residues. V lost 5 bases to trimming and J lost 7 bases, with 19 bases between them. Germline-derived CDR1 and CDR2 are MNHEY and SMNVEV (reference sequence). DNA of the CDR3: TGTGCCAGCAGTCTTTCGACCGGGTCCTCCAATACGCAGTATTTT. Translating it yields CASSLSTGSSNTQYF.

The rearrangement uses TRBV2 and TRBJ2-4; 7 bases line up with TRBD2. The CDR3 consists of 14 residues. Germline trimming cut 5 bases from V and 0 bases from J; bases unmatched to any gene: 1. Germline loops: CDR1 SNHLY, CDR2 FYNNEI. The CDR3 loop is CASSSGVAKNIQYF. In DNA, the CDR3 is TGTGCCAGCAGTAGCGGGGTAGCCAAAAACATTCAGTACTTC.

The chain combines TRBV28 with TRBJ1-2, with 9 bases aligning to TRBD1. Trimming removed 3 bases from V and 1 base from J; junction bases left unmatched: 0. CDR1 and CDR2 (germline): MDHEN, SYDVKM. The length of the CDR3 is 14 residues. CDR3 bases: TGTGCCAGCAGTTTGGGACAGGGTAACTATGGCTACACCTTC. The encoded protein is CASSLGQGNYGYTF.

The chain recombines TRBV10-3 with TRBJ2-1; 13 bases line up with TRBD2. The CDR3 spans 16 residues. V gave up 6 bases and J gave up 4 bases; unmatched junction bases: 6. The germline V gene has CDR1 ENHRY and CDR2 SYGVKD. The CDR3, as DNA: TGTGCCATCAGATATACTAGCGGGGGGGATTACAATGAGCAGTTCTTC. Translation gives CAIRYTSGGDYNEQFF.

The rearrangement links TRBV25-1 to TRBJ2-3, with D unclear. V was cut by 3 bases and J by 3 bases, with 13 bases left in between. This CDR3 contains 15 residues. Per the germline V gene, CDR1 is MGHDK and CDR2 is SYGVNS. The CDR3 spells CASSDMVVKTDTQYF. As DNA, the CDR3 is TGTGCCAGCAGTGATATGGTGGTAAAGACAGATACGCAGTATTTT.

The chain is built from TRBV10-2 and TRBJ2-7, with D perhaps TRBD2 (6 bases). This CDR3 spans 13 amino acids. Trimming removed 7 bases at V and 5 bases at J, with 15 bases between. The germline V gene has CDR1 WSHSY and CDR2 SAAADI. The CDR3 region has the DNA TGCGCCAGCAATCGGGGGTCTTTGGACGAGCAGTACTTC. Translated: CASNRGSLDEQYF.

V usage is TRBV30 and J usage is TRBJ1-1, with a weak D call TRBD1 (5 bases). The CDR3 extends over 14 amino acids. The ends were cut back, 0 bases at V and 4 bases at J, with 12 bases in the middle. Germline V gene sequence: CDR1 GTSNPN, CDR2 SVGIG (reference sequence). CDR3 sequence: CAWSVGPQGTEAFF. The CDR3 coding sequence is TGTGCCTGGAGTGTAGGGCCCCAGGGCACTGAAGCTTTCTTT. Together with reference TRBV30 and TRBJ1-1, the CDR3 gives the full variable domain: SQTIHQWPATLVQPVGSPLSLECTVEGTSNPNLYWYRQAAGRGLQLLFYSVGIGQISSEVPQNLSASRPQDRQFILSSKKLLLSDSGFYLCAWSVGPQGTEAFFGQGTRLTVV.

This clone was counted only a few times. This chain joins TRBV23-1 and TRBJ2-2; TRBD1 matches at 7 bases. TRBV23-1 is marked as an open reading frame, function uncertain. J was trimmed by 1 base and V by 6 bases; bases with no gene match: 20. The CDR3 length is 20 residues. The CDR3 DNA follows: TGCGCCAGCAGCCAACCCAGGGGACAGCCTCCTGACGGGAACACCGGGGAGCTGTTTTTT. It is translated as CASSQPRGQPPDGNTGELFF.

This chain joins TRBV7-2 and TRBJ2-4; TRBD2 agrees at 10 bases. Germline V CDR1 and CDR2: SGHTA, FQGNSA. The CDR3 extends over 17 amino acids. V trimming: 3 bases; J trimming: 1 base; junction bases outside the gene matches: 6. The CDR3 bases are TGTGCCAGCAGCTTCCCCCGGACTAGCGGTGCCAAAAACATTCAGTACTTC. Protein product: CASSFPRTSGAKNIQYF.

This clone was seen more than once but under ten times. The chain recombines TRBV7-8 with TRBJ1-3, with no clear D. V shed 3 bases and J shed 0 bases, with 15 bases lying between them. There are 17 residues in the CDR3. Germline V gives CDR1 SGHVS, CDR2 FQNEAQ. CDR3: CASSLGVLRASGNTIYF. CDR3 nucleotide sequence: TGTGCCAGCAGCTTGGGAGTCCTACGGGCCTCTGGAAACACCATATATTTT.

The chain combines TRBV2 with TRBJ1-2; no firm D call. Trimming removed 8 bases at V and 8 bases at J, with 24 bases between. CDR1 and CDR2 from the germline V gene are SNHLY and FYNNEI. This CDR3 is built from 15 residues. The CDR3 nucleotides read TGTGCCAGCCACCTGGCCGGACGGGCAATTCGGGGCTACACCTTC. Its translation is CASHLAGRAIRGYTF.

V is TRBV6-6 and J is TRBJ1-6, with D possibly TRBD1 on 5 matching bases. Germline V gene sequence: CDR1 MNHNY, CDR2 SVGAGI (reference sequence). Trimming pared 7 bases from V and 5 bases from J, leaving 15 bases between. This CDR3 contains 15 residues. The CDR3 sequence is CASTQGAGDNSPLHF. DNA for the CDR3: TGTGCCAGCACCCAGGGCGCCGGAGATAATTCACCCCTCCACTTT.

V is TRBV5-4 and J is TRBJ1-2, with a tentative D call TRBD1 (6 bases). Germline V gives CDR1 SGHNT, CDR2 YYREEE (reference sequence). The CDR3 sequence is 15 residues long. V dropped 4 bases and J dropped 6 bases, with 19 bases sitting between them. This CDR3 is CASSPSIYRAHGYTF. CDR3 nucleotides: TGTGCCAGCAGCCCATCGATCTACAGGGCTCATGGCTACACCTTC.

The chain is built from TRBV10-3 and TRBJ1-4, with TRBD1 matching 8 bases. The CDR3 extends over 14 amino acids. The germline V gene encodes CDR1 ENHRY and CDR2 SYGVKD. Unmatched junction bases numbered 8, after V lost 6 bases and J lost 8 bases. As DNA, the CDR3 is TGTGCCATCAGCACCGGGACAGGAAGAGAAAAACTGTTTTTT. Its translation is CAISTGTGREKLFF.

DNA for the CDR3: TGTGCCAGCAGTGCCAGAGCGGGGGGGCGCAGCACAGATACGCAGTATTTT. It yields the protein CASSARAGGRSTDTQYF. The chain joins TRBV6-4 to TRBJ2-3; 10 nucleotides agree with TRBD2. Per the germline V gene, CDR1 is MRHNA and CDR2 is SNTAGT. V shed 4 bases, J shed 0 bases, and the junction held 7 bases outside the gene matches. The length of the CDR3 is 17 residues.

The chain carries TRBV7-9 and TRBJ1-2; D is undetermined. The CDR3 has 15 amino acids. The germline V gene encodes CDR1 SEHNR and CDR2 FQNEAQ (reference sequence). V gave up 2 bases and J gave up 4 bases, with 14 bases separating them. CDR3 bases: TGTGCCAGCAGCTTATCTCCGGGAGAGGCCTATGGCTACACCTTC. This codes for CASSLSPGEAYGYTF.

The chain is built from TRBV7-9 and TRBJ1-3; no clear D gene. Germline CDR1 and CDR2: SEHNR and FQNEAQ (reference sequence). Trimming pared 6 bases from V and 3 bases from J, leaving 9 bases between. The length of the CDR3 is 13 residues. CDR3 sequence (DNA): TGTGCCAGCAGGGAAGGAGGTGGAAACACCATATATTTT. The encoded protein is CASREGGGNTIYF. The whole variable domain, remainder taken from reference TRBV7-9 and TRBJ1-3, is DTGVSQNPRHKITKRGQNVTFRCDPISEHNRLYWYRQTLGQGPEFLTYFQNEAQLEKSRLLSDRFSAERPKGSFSTLEIQRTEQGDSAMYLCASREGGGNTIYFGEGSWLTVV.

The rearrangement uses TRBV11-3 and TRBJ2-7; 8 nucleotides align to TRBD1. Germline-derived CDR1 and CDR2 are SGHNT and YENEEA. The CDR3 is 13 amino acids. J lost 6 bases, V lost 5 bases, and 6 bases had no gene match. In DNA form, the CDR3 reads TGTGCCAGCAGCCCAAGACAGGGGAGCGAGCAGTACTTC. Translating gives CASSPRQGSEQYF.

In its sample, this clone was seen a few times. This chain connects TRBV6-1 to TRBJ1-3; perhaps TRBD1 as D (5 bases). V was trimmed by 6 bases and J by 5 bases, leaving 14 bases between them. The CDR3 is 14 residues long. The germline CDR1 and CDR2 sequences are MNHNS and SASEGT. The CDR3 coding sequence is TGTGCCAGCAGGGAGACAGTTGGAAGAAACACCATATATTTT. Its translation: CASRETVGRNTIYF.

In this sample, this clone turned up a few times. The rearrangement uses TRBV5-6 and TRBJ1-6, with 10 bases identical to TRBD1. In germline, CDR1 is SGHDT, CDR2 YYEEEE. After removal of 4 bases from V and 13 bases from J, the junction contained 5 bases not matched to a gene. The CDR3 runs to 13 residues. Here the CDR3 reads CASSHPGQGPLHF. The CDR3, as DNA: TGTGCCAGCAGCCACCCGGGACAGGGGCCCCTCCACTTT.

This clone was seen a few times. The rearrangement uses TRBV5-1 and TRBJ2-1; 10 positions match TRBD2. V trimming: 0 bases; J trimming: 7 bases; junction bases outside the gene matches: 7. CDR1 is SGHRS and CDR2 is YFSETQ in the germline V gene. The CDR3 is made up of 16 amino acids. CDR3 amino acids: CASSLAHTSGVNEQFF. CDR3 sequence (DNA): TGCGCCAGCAGCTTGGCTCACACTAGCGGGGTGAATGAGCAGTTCTTC.

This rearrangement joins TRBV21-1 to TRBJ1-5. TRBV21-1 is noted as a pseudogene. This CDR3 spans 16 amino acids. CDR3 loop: CASSLGLHWHHQPQHF. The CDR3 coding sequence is TGTGCCAGCAGTTTAGGGCTACATTGGCATCATCAGCCCCAGCATTTT.

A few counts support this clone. The DNA of the CDR3 is TGTGCCAGCAGCCCTCCCGGAGGGAGAACGGATTCACCCCTCCACTTT. Translating it yields CASSPPGGRTDSPLHF. The chain joins TRBV7-9 to TRBJ1-6; D gene uncertain. V was trimmed by 5 bases and J by 8 bases, leaving 19 bases between them. CDR3 length: 16 residues. Looked up from germline, CDR1 is SEHNR and CDR2 is FQNEAQ (reference sequence). Supplemented by reference TRBV7-9 and TRBJ1-6, the full variable domain reads DTGVSQNPRHKITKRGQNVTFRCDPISEHNRLYWYRQTLGQGPEFLTYFQNEAQLEKSRLLSDRFSAERPKGSFSTLEIQRTEQGDSAMYLCASSPPGGRTDSPLHFGNGTRLTVT.

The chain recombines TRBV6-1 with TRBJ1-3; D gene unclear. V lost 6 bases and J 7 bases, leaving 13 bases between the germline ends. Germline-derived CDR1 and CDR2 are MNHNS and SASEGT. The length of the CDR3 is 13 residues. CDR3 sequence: CASRDLFVNTIYF. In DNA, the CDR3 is TGTGCCAGCAGGGATTTGTTCGTGAACACCATATATTTT.